This T cell receptor (beta chain) appears in the sequencing data of a study of blood T cell repertoires in COVID-19. Turning to the study itself: Collection of acute and convalescent COVID-19 samples took place in the United States, Italy and Spain. PBMCs, B-cell-depleted T cells, or T cells were the source of the cDNA or gDNA that made up the material.

Germline-derived CDR1 and CDR2 are SGHAT and FQNNGV. There are 15 residues in the CDR3. V lost 4 bases to trimming and J lost 0 bases; unmatched junction nucleotides: 2. Per the study methods: Nucleated cell counts were estimated from reference gene primer amplification. Assay used: immunoSEQ multiplex PCR; TCRdb lists only in-frame clones, some missing. The V and J calls and clone size come from that table; D and trimming were worked out from the DNA. This table has some 100,000 clones, 86% appearing once. Sequencing was performed on peripheral blood. This sequence joins TRBV11-2 and TRBJ2-1; 8 bases map to TRBD2. The TCR was taken from a man in his fifties with acute or convalescent COVID-19. In DNA, the CDR3 is TGTGCCAGCAGCTATAGCGGGGCCTCCTACAATGAGCAGTTCTTC. Protein: CASSYSGASYNEQFF. Full variable domain (rest looked up from reference TRBV11-2 and TRBJ2-1): EAGVAQSPRYKIIEKRQSVAFWCNPISGHATLYWYQQILGQGPKLLIQFQNNGVVDDSQLPKDRFSAERLKGVDSTLKIQPAKLEDSAVYLCASSYSGASYNEQFFGPGTRLTVL.